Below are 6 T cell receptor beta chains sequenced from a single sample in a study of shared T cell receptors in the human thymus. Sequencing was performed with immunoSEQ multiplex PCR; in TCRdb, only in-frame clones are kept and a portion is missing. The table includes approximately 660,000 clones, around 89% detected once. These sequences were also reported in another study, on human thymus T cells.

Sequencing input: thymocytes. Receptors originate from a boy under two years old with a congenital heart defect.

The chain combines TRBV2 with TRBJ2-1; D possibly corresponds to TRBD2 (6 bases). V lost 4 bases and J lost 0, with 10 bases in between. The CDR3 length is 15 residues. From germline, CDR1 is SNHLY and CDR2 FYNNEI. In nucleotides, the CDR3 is TGTGCCAGCAGTGTCGACGGGAGCTCCTACAATGAGCAGTTCTTC. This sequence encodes CASSVDGSSYNEQFF.

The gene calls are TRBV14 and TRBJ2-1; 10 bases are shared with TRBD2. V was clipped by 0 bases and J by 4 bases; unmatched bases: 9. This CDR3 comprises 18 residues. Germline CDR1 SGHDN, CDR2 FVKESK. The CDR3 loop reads CASSQDGAGGREYNEQFF. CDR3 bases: TGTGCCAGCAGCCAAGATGGAGCGGGAGGGCGAGAGTACAATGAGCAGTTCTTC.

The CDR3 coding sequence is TGTGCCAGCAGCTTAGTTAGAGAGGGGGCAATCACTGAAGCTTTCTTT. It specifies CASSLVREGAITEAFF. The chain joins TRBV7-4 to TRBJ1-1; TRBD1 agrees at 7 bases. The V segment lost 1 base and the J segment 4 bases; nucleotides outside the gene matches: 9. Germline CDR1 reads SGHVT; CDR2 reads SQSDAQ. The CDR3 sequence is 16 residues long.

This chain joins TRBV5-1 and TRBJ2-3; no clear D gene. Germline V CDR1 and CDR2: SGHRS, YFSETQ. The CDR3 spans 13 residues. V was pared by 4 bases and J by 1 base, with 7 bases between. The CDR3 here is CASSHPGTDTQYF. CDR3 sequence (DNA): TGCGCCAGCAGCCACCCGGGCACAGATACGCAGTATTTT.

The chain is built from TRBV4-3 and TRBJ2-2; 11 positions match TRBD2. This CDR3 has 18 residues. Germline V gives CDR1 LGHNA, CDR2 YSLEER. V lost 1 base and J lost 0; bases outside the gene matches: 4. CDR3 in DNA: TGCGCCAGCAGCCAAGCGACTAGCGGGGTACCGAACACCGGGGAGCTGTTTTTT. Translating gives CASSQATSGVPNTGELFF.

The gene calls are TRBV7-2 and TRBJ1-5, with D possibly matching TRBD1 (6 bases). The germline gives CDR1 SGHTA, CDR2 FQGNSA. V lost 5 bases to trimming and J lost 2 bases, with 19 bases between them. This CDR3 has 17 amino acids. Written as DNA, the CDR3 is TGTGCCAGCAGCCACCGGGGAGGGGGGAGTCGCAATCAGCCCCAGCATTTT. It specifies CASSHRGGGSRNQPQHF. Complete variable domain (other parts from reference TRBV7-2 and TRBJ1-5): GAGVSQSPSNKVTEKGKDVELRCDPISGHTALYWYRQSLGQGLEFLIYFQGNSAPDKSGLPSDRFSAERTGGSVSTLTIQRTQQEDSAVYLCASSHRGGGSRNQPQHFGDGTRLSIL.